This TCR beta chain was found in a study of OX40 agonist ivuxolimab in advanced cancers. Study-level background: Earlier treatment with anti-PD-1, anti-PD-L1 or anti-CTLA-4 was permitted, and 30% to 40% had received some.

Researchers took blood at baseline, on cycle 4 day 1, and on cycle 7 day 1. This clone occurred once. The antigen is undetermined. The CDR3 has 13 amino acids. Germline CDR1 reads GTSNPN; CDR2 reads SVGIG (reference sequence). Assay: immunoSEQ multiplex PCR; the TCRdb copy retains only in-frame clones and omits some. The table shows 100,000 or so clones, with roughly 90% occurring only once. Study-wide results and limits: Normalized expansion of T-cell clones was also low for some nonresponders.

The clonotype comes from an adult with an advanced solid tumor such as melanoma, head and neck, liver or kidney cancer. The V gene is TRBV30, the J gene TRBJ2-5; D is ambiguous. The better agreement between TRBJ2-7 and the DNA end casts doubt on the J call. The sequenced sample was CD4+ or CD8+ T cells sorted from blood, obtained in a trial of the OX40 agonist ivuxolimab. The CDR3, as DNA: TGTGCCTGGAGGCCTCCTAACAGTCTCGAGCAGTACTTC. Translation gives CAWRPPNSLEQYF.